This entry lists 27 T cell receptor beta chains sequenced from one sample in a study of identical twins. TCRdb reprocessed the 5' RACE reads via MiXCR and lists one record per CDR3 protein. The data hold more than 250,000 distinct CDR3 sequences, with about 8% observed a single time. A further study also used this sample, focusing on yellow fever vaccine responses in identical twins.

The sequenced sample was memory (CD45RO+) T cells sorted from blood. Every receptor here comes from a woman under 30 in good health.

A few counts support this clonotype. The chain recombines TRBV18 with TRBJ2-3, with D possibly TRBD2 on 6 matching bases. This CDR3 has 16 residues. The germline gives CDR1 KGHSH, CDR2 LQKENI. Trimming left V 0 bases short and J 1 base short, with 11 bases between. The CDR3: CASSPPGSGGTDTQYF. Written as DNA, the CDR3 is TGTGCCAGCTCACCACCGGGGTCGGGGGGCACAGATACGCAGTATTTT.

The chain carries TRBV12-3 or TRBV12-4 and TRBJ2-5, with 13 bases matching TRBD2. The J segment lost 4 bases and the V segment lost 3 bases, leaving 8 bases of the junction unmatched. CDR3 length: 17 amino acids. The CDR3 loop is CASSFGGLAGVRETQYF. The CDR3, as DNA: TGTGCCAGCAGTTTTGGCGGACTAGCGGGGGTCCGAGAGACCCAGTACTTC.

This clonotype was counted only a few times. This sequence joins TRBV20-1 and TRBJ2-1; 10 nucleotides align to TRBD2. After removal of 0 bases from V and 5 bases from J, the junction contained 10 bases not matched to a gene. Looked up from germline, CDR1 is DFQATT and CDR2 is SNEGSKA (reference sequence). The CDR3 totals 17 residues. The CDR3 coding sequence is TGCAGTGCTAGAGATCGTGCTAGCGGGAGACTAAACAATGAGCAGTTCTTC. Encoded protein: CSARDRASGRLNNEQFF.

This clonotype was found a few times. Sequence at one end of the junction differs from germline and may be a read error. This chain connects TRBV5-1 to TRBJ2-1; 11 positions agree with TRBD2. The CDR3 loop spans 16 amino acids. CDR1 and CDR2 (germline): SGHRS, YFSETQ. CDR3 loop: CVSSAATSGTHNEQFF. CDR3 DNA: TGCGTCAGCAGCGCCGCGACTAGCGGGACGCACAATGAGCAGTTCTTC.

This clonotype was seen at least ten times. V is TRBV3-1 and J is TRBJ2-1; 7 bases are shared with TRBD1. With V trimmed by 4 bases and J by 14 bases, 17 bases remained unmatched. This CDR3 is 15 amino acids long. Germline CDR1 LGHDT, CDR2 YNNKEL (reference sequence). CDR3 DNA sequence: TGTGCCAGCAGCCCCGCCCAAGGGGGCGCCTCGTTGAAGTTCTTC. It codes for CASSPAQGGASLKFF.

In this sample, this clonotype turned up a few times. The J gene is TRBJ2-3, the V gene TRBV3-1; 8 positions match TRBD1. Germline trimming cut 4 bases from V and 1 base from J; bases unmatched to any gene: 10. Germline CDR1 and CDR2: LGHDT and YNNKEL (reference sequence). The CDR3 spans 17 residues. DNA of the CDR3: TGTGCCAGCAGCCGATTTTCCGGGACAGGAGGCACAGATACGCAGTATTTT. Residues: CASSRFSGTGGTDTQYF.

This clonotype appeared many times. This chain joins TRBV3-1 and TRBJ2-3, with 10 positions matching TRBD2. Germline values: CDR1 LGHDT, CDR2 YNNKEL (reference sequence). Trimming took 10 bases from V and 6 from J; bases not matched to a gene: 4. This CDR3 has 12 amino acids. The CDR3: CATAGGPDTQYF. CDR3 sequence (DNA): TGTGCCACAGCGGGGGGGCCGGATACGCAGTATTTT.

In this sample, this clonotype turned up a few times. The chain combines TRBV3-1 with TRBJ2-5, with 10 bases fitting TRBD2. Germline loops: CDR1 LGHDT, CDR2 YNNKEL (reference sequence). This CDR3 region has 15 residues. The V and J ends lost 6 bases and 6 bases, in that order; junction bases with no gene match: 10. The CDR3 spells CASRRERGGEQTQYF. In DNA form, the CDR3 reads TGTGCCAGCAGGAGGGAGCGGGGGGGCGAACAGACCCAGTACTTC.

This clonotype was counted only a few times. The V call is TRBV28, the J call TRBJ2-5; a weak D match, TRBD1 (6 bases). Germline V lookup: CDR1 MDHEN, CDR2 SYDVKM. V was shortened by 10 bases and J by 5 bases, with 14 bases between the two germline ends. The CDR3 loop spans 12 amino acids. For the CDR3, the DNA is TGTGCCACCAAGGGGGTCGGGGAGACCCAGTACTTC. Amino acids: CATKGVGETQYF.

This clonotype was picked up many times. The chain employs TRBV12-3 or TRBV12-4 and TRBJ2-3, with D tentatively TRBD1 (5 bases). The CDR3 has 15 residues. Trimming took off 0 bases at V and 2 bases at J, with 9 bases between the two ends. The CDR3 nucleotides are TGTGCCAGCAGTTTAGCGGGGCAGACCACAGATACGCAGTATTTT. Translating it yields CASSLAGQTTDTQYF.

The CDR3 here is CASSPQGTTEAFF. For the CDR3, the DNA is TGTGCCAGTAGCCCACAGGGAACCACTGAAGCTTTCTTT. V and J are TRBV19 and TRBJ1-1; a possible D gene is TRBD1 (6 bases). V lost 6 bases to trimming and J lost 4 bases, with 12 bases between them. This CDR3 has 13 amino acids. Per the germline V gene, CDR1 is LNHDA and CDR2 is SQIVND (reference sequence).

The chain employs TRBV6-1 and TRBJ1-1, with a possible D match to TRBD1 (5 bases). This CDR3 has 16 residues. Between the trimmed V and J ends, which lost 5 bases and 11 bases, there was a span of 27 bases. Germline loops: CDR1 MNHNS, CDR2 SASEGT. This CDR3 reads CASSLSPGGRAGEAFF. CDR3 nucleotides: TGTGCCAGCAGTCTCTCCCCGGGGGGAAGGGCTGGCGAGGCTTTCTTT.

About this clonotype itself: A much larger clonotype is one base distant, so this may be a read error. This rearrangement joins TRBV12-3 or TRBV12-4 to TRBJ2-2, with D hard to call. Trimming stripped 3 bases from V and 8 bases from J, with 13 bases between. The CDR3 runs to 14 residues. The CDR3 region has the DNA TGTGCCAGCAGTTTCGAGACTCCCCCTGGGGAGCTGTTTTTT. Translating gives CASSFETPPGELFF.

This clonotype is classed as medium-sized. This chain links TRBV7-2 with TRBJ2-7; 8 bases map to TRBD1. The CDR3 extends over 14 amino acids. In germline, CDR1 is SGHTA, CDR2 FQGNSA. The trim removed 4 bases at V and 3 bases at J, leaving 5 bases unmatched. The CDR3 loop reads CASSSRTGFYEQYF. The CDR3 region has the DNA TGTGCCAGCAGCTCGCGGACAGGGTTCTACGAGCAGTACTTC.

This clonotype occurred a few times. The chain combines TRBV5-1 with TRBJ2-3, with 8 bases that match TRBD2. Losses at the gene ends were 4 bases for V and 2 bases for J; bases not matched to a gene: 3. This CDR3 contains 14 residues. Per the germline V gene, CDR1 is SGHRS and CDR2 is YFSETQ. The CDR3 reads CASSPGRDTDTQYF. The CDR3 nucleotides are TGCGCCAGCAGCCCCGGGAGGGACACAGATACGCAGTATTTT.

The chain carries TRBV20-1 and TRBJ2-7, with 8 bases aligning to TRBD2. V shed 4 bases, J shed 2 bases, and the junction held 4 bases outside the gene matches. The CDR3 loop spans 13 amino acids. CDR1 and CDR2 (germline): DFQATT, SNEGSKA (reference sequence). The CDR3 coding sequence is TGCAGTGCTAAACCGGGACTAGCCTACGAGCAGTACTTC. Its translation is CSAKPGLAYEQYF.

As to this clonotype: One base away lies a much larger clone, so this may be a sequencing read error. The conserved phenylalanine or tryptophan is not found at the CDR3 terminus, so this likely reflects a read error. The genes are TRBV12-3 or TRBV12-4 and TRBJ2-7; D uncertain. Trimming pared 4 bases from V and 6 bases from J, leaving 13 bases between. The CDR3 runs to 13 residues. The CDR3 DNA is TGTGCCAGCAGTTCATTGGGAACCAGCGAGCAGTACTTA. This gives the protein CASSSLGTSEQYL.

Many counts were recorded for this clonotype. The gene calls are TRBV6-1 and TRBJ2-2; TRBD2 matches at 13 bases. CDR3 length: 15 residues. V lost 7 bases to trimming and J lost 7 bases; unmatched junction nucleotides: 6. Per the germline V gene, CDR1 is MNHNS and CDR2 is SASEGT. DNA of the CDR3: TGTGCCAGCATGCCGGGACTAGCGGGGAACGGGGAGCTGTTTTTT. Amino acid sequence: CASMPGLAGNGELFF.

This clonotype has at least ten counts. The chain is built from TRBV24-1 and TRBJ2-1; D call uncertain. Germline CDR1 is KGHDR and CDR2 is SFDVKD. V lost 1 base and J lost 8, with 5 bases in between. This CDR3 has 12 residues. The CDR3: CATSDFKDEQFF. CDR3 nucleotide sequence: TGTGCCACCAGTGATTTTAAGGATGAGCAGTTCTTC.

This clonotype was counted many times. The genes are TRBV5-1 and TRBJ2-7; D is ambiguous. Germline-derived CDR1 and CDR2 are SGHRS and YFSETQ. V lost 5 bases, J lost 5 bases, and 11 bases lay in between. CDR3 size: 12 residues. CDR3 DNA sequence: TGCGCCAGCAGAGGAAATTCCCACGAGCAGTACGTC. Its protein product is CASRGNSHEQYV.

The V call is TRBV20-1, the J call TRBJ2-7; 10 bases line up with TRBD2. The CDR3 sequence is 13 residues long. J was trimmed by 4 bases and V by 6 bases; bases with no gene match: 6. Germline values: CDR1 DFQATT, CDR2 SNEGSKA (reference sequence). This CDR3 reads CSAEREGLYEQYF. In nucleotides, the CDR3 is TGCAGTGCAGAGCGGGAGGGCCTGTACGAGCAGTACTTC.

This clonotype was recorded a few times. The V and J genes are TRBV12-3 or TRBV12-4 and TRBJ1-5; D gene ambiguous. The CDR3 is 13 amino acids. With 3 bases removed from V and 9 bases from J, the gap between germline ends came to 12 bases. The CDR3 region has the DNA TGTGCCAGCAGTTTCTCGGGGTATGGGCCCCAGCATTTT. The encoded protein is CASSFSGYGPQHF.

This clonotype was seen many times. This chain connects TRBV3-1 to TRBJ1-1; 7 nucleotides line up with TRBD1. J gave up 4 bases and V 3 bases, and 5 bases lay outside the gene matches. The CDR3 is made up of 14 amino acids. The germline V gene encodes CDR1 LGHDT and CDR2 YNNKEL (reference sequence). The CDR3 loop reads CASSQPTGSTEAFF. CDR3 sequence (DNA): TGTGCCAGCAGCCAGCCGACAGGGTCCACTGAAGCTTTCTTT.

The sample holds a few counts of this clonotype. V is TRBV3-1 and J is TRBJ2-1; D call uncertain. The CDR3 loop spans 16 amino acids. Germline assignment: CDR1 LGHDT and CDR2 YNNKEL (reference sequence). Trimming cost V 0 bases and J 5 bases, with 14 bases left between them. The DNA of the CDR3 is TGTGCCAGCAGCCAAGACGGAAGGCTTCCGAACAATGAGCAGTTCTTC. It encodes CASSQDGRLPNNEQFF.

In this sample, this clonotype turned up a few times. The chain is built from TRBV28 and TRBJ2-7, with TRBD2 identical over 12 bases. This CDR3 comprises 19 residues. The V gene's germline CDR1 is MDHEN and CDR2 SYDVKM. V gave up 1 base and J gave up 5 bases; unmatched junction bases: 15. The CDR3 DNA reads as TGTGCCAGCAGTTTATTCGTATCGGGGCTAGCGGGAGGGCAGGACGAGCAGTACTTC. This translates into CASSLFVSGLAGGQDEQYF.

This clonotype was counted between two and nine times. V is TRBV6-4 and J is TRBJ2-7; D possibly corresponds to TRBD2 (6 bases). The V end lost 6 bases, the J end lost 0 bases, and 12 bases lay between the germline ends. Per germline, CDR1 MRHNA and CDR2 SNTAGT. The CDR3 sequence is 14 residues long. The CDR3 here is CASSPGTGSYEQYF. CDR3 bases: TGTGCCAGCAGCCCCGGGACTGGCTCCTACGAGCAGTACTTC.

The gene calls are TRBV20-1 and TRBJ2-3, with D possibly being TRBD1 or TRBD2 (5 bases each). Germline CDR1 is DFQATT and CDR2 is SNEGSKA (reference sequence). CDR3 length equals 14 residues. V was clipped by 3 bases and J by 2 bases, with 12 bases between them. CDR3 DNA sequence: TGCAGTGCTAGTACCTCGGGGCACACAGATACGCAGTATTTT. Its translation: CSASTSGHTDTQYF.